This T cell receptor beta chain was found in a study of blood T cell repertoires in COVID-19. Study-wide background: The United States, Italy and Spain provided the acute and convalescent COVID-19 samples. Sample material is recorded as cDNA or gDNA derived from T cells, B-cell-depleted T cells, or PBMCs.

The CDR3 totals 12 residues. V lost 6 bases and J lost 6; bases outside the gene matches: 4. Germline V lookup: CDR1 MNHEY, CDR2 SMNVEV (reference sequence). Sequencing used immunoSEQ multiplex PCR; TCRdb keeps in-frame clones, though not all of them. The sample lists about 100,000 clones; roughly 89% were seen once. This clone was recorded once. The J gene is TRBJ1-2, the V gene TRBV27; 7 bases are a match to TRBD1. Sequencing was performed on peripheral blood. The clonotype comes from a woman aged 45 to 65 with COVID-19, enrolled during active disease. CDR3: CASSSGTDGYTF. The CDR3 DNA sequence: TGTGCCAGCAGCTCCGGGACAGATGGCTACACCTTC.